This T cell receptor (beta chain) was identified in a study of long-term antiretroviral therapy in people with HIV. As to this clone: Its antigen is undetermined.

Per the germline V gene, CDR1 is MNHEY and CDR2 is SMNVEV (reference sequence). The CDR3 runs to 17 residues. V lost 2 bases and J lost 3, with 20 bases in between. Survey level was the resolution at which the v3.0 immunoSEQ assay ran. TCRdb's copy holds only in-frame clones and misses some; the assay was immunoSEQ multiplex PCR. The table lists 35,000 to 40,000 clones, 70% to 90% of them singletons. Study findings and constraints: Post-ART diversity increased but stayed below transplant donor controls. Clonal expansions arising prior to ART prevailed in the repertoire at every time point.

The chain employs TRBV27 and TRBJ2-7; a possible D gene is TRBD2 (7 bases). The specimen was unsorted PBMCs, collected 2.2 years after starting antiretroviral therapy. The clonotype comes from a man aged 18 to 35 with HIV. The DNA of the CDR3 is TGTGCCAGCAGTTTAGGGGGGGCAGGGGAGAAGGGCTACGAGCAGTACTTC. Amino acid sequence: CASSLGGAGEKGYEQYF.